The clone carrying this TCR beta chain has a single count. These data belong to a study of T cell responses to AZD1222 COVID-19 vaccine. Assay used: immunoSEQ multiplex PCR; TCRdb lists only in-frame clones, some missing. The sample contains about 110,000 clones, approximately 88% of which appear only once. Germline V gives CDR1 SGHDT, CDR2 YYEEEE. There are 12 residues in the CDR3. The V end was cut by 6 bases, the J end by 4 bases, with 10 bases between. J is TRBJ1-2 and V is TRBV5-6, with D unclear. Sequenced material: peripheral blood, taken on day 0 of MenACWY control vaccination. The TCR comes from an adult in good health. The CDR3 DNA reads as TGTGCCAGCACCGAGCACAGCTATGGCTACACCTTC. Translating gives CASTEHSYGYTF.